Listed below are T cell receptor beta chains from one sample, sequenced in a study of control samples from healthy donors and cancer patients. Clones were sequenced by immunoSEQ multiplex PCR, and TCRdb holds only the in-frame ones, with some missing. This sample has approximately 120,000 clones, with more than 85% found just once. Source material: blood. Source of these receptors: a man in his late teens or twenties in good health. Both conserved end residues are part of each CDR3. D genes are given only for firm matches.

d_call	v_call	cdr3_aa
.	TRBV18	CASSLITGELFF
.	TRBV19	CASSIGQRETQYF
.	TRBV6-5	CASSPLGDEQYF
TRBD2	TRBV7-3	CASSPGTRESAEQFF
.	TRBV18	CASSPQQGTENIQYF
TRBD1	TRBV9	CASSGQGVSNQPQHF
.	TRBV6-6	CAIAKRGTNTEAFF
.	TRBV6-1	CASSVLRTYSNQPQHF
TRBD1	TRBV29-1	CSVITGENYGYTF
.	TRBV10-3	CAISESDVGTDLYGYTF
.	TRBV7-9	CASSSRGDYGYTF
TRBD1	TRBV6-6	CASSQPTGAGEQYF
TRBD1	TRBV14	CASSPGQGGETQYF
TRBD1	TRBV7-3	CASSLTRDRGLDEQFF
.	TRBV14	CASSQGQGPYEQYF
.	TRBV19	CASEKLDAYEQYF
TRBD1	TRBV20-1	CSASSAGGEKLFF
TRBD1	TRBV7-9	CASSLAGTEYGYTF
.	TRBV11-2	CASSPVSTWNTEAFF
TRBD1	TRBV7-8	CASSRNRDRDSYEQYF
.	TRBV10-3	CAIRGQFTGELFF
TRBD2	TRBV7-9	CASSPPLAGGHNEQFF
.	TRBV25-1	CASSDRDREAGEQFF
.	TRBV29-1	CSVPWGFTEAFF
.	TRBV19	CASRKQMPSNQPQHF
.	TRBV9	CASSAVQGNEQFF
.	TRBV5-1	CASASSGTFTYEQYF
.	TRBV18	CASSPTGVLTYEQYF
TRBD1	TRBV30	CAWSRDREETQYF
TRBD2	TRBV24-1	CATSDLLSPRGWFF
TRBD2	TRBV9	CASSTGGSSYNEQFF
.	TRBV5-1	CASSLAERTGELFF
TRBD1	TRBV4-3	CASSQEDRGRRNEQFF
TRBD1	TRBV4-3	CASSQDRRGLNGYTF
TRBD1	TRBV27	CASRRQGQETQYF
TRBD2	TRBV24-1	CATSDSGKRGGNEQFF
TRBD1	TRBV9	CASSVNHGTGIGTEAFF
TRBD2	TRBV4-2	CASSQDSPGTSGGYIQYF
.	TRBV7-8	CASSLTENTEAFF
TRBD1	TRBV19	CASSIRFRDRRLRAGELFF
.	TRBV28	CACRVGSTEAFF
.	TRBV5-4	CASRSRGTNEKLFF
.	TRBV28	CASSSPGLSHEQYF
.	TRBV5-1	CASRFRHNYEQYF
.	TRBV18	CASSPGEQETQYF
.	TRBV6-5	CASSYYGIINTEAFF
.	TRBV10-3	CAISEYIERNEQFF
.	TRBV9	CASSVDGGNTGELFF
.	TRBV24-1	CATQASSSRDNEQFF
TRBD2	TRBV4-3	CASSHRTSDEQFF
TRBD2	TRBV4-1	CASSPLGLAVPMGIRDTQYF
TRBD1	TRBV12-3/TRBV12-4	CASRLSTGHEQYF
.	TRBV11-2	CASSLTNYYNEQFF
.	TRBV7-2	CASSLGSGEQYF
.	TRBV30	CAWSSVDVYGYTF
.	TRBV29-1	CSVGGVGEQYF